Following are 12 T cell receptor beta chains from one sample sequenced in a study of blood T cells in healthy people across ages. A second PCR, run for about 6 to 11 cycles, used a sample-barcoded 5' primer plus a J-beta primer mix. MiXCR was run by TCRdb on the 5' RACE reads, yielding one entry per CDR3 protein. The table lists about 650,000 distinct CDR3 sequences, approximately 52% of them singletons. The sequencing input was blood. These receptor sequences come from a woman older than 75 in good health.

This clonotype was recorded many times. The chain links TRBV5-1 to TRBJ2-1, with 9 bases identical to TRBD1. The CDR3 is 16 amino acids. V shed 4 bases, J shed 4 bases, and the junction held 9 bases outside the gene matches. The germline V gene has CDR1 SGHRS and CDR2 YFSETQ. CDR3 DNA sequence: TGCGCCAGCAGCCGCGATACAGGGGGCCAGTACAATGAGCAGTTCTTC. It yields the protein CASSRDTGGQYNEQFF. The full variable domain, rest sourced from reference TRBV5-1 and TRBJ2-1, is KAGVTQTPRYLIKTRGQQVTLSCSPISGHRSVSWYQQTPGQGLQFLFEYFSETQRNKGNFPGRFSGRQFSNSRSEMNVSTLELGDSALYLCASSRDTGGQYNEQFFGPGTRLTVL.

The gene calls are TRBV7-6 and TRBJ2-1; 9 bases line up with TRBD1. The CDR3 has 16 amino acids. J gave up 4 bases and V 1 base, and 5 bases lay outside the gene matches. Germline-derived CDR1 and CDR2 are SGHVS and FNYEAQ. In DNA form, the CDR3 reads TGTGCCAGCAGCTTAGGGGCGACAGGGGGTTACAATGAGCAGTTCTTC. Translated: CASSLGATGGYNEQFF.

CDR3 sequence (DNA): TGTGCCAGCAGCCCCAGCGGGAGGAGGATTGGTGGGACAGATACGCAGTATTTT. Translated, it gives CASSPSGRRIGGTDTQYF. V gene TRBV7-2 combines with J gene TRBJ2-3; 9 bases line up with TRBD2. This CDR3 spans 18 amino acids. The J segment lost 3 bases and the V segment lost 5 bases, leaving 15 bases of the junction unmatched. Per the germline V gene, CDR1 is SGHTA and CDR2 is FQGNSA.

This chain links TRBV28 with TRBJ2-3, with 8 nucleotides matching TRBD2. The CDR3 consists of 14 residues. V shed 7 bases, J shed 5 bases, and the junction held 8 bases outside the gene matches. Looked up from germline, CDR1 is MDHEN and CDR2 is SYDVKM. This CDR3 is CASNHGGAIDTQYF. CDR3 nucleotide sequence: TGTGCCAGCAATCACGGGGGGGCTATAGATACGCAGTATTTT.

This chain uses TRBV4-1 with TRBJ2-3; no clear D gene. CDR1 and CDR2 from the germline V gene are MGHRA and YSYEKL. The CDR3 contains 17 residues. Trimming pared 0 bases from V and 1 base from J, leaving 14 bases between. CDR3 sequence: CASSQDGPQWGTDTQYF. As DNA, the CDR3 is TGCGCCAGCAGCCAAGATGGGCCTCAATGGGGCACAGATACGCAGTATTTT.

The chain employs TRBV7-8 and TRBJ2-7, with TRBD2 matching 11 bases. Germline trimming cut 5 bases from V and 1 base from J; bases unmatched to any gene: 13. The CDR3 extends over 18 amino acids. CDR1 is SGHVS and CDR2 is FQNEAQ in the germline V gene. The CDR3 nucleotides are TGTGCCAGCAGCCCAGTCCAACTAGCGGGGGCCATTTCCTACGAGCAGTACTTC. This codes for CASSPVQLAGAISYEQYF.

Only one count was recorded for this clonotype. The rearrangement links TRBV6-4 to TRBJ2-5; a possible D gene is TRBD2 (7 bases). Between the trimmed V and J ends, which lost 2 bases and 11 bases, there was a span of 21 bases. The CDR3 runs 15 residues. Germline CDR1 and CDR2: MRHNA and SNTAGT. CDR3 in DNA: TGTGCCAGCAGTGACGCCGGGGGAGGGGGTAATGAGCAGTACTTC. It is translated as CASSDAGGGGNEQYF.

The chain employs TRBV11-3 and TRBJ2-1; 11 nucleotides align to TRBD1. CDR1 and CDR2 (germline): SGHNT, YENEEA. The CDR3 totals 14 residues. V shed 5 bases and J 9 bases; nucleotides not matched to a gene: 6. Here the CDR3 reads CASSRDRGTFEQFF. The CDR3 coding sequence is TGTGCCAGCAGCCGGGACAGGGGGACGTTTGAGCAGTTCTTC. The full variable domain, in which reference TRBV11-3 and TRBJ2-1 provide the parts outside the CDR3, is EAGVVQSPRYKIIEKKQPVAFWCNPISGHNTLYWYLQNLGQGPELLIRYENEEAVDDSQLPKDRFSAERLKGVDSTLKIQPAELGDSAVYLCASSRDRGTFEQFFGPGTRLTVL.

As to this clonotype: This may be a read error: a much more frequent sequence differs by one nucleotide. The chain carries TRBV3-1 and TRBJ2-1; the D gene is possibly TRBD2 (5 bases). The V and J ends lost 0 bases and 15 bases respectively, with 12 bases between them. Germline V gene sequence: CDR1 LGHDT, CDR2 YNNKEL (reference sequence). The CDR3 spans 12 residues. The CDR3 loop is CASSQDNWTVFF. CDR3 DNA: TGTGCCAGCAGCCAAGATAATTGGACTGTGTTCTTC.

The chain joins TRBV4-2 to TRBJ2-5, with TRBD2 matching 10 bases. The V gene end was trimmed by 0 bases and the J gene end by 1 base; junction bases not matched to a gene: 11. This CDR3 has 19 residues. Germline values: CDR1 LGHNA, CDR2 YNFKEQ. The CDR3 DNA reads as TGTGCCAGCAGCCAAGATCGGTCTAGCGGGGGAATGTCCCAAGAGACCCAGTACTTC. This translates into CASSQDRSSGGMSQETQYF.

As for this clonotype: It may be a read error: a sequence one base away is much more abundant. This chain connects TRBV20-1 to TRBJ2-3, with 8 positions matching TRBD2. This CDR3 contains 14 residues. The trim removed 5 bases at V and 3 bases at J, leaving 7 bases unmatched. Germline CDR1 DFQATT, CDR2 SNEGSKA (reference sequence). DNA of the CDR3: TGCAGTGCTGACAGTAGCGGGACGACAGATACGCAGTATTTT. Its protein product is CSADSSGTTDTQYF.

CDR3 DNA: TGCGCCAGCAGCTCCTACAGGGGGGTTTTGCGGGACACAGATACGCAGTATTTT. Its protein product is CASSSYRGVLRDTDTQYF. This chain connects TRBV10-1 to TRBJ2-3; TRBD1 matches 8 bases. After removal of 6 bases from V and 2 bases from J, the junction contained 16 bases not matched to a gene. The V gene's germline CDR1 is WNHNN and CDR2 SYGVQD (reference sequence). The CDR3 consists of 18 residues.